This T cell receptor beta chain was sequenced during a study of blood T cell repertoires in COVID-19. Study-wide context: Some COVID-19 samples were acute and others convalescent; all came from the United States, Italy and Spain.

Per the study methods: Reference gene primers were amplified, and this amplification served to estimate nucleated cell counts. Clones were read by immunoSEQ multiplex PCR, and TCRdb kept only the in-frame ones, dropping some. The DNA was the basis for D and trimming; V, J and clone size are from that table. The table records about 89,000 clones, approximately 80% of them present only once. A Seattle source enrolled patients during active infection and followed them longitudinally. Germline V gene sequence: CDR1 MNHEY, CDR2 SVGAGI. V gave up 5 bases and J gave up 0 bases, with 8 bases separating them. This CDR3 is 15 amino acids long.

The rearrangement links TRBV6-5 to TRBJ2-6; D is unclear. The source material was peripheral blood. The sequence was collected from a man in his 70s with COVID-19, enrolled during active disease. The CDR3 DNA sequence: TGTGCCAGCAGTAAACGGTTCTCTGGGGCCAACGTCCTGACTTTC. Translating gives CASSKRFSGANVLTF.